This T cell receptor beta chain appears in the sequencing data of a study of shared clonotypes between healthy human individuals. Libraries were prepared by immunoSEQ multiplex PCR; TCRdb keeps only in-frame clonotypes and omits some of them. This table has 2 million or so clones, 95% appearing once. Regarding the study as a whole: What rarefaction showed was incomplete sorted-subset sequencing despite large depth.

A word on this clone: What it binds is unknown.

With 8 bases removed from V and 0 bases from J, the gap between germline ends came to 14 bases. Germline V CDR1 and CDR2: SGHAT, FQNNGV. The CDR3 length is 15 residues. The clonotype comes from a man between 18 and 29 years old in good health. What was sequenced was naive CD4+ T cells sorted from blood. Stated subset: CD45RA+ positively selected. The rearrangement links TRBV11-2 to TRBJ2-4, with a possible D match to TRBD1 (5 bases). The CDR3 region has the DNA TGTGCCAGCGGCCAAGGGGCACTAGCCAAAAACATTCAGTACTTC. Residues: CASGQGALAKNIQYF. Together with reference TRBV11-2 and TRBJ2-4, the CDR3 gives the full variable domain: EAGVAQSPRYKIIEKRQSVAFWCNPISGHATLYWYQQILGQGPKLLIQFQNNGVVDDSQLPKDRFSAERLKGVDSTLKIQPAKLEDSAVYLCASGQGALAKNIQYFGAGTRLSVL.